Listed here are 21 T cell receptor beta chains from one sample, sequenced in a study of blood T cells in healthy people across ages. A sample-barcoded 5' primer and a J-beta primer mix were used in a second PCR of about 6 to 12 cycles. TCRdb called the 5' RACE reads again in MiXCR, with one record for every CDR3 protein. The sample carries roughly 2 million distinct CDR3 sequences, 40% to 55% recorded once. Sequencing was carried out using blood. The receptors shown here come from a woman in her thirties or forties in good health.

V is TRBV7-2 and J is TRBJ2-4, with TRBD2 matching over 8 bases. Unmatched junction bases numbered 8, after V lost 9 bases and J lost 7 bases. Germline values: CDR1 SGHTA, CDR2 FQGNSA. The CDR3 spans 13 residues. The CDR3 coding sequence is TGTGCCAGTCGGGGGGGAGGAAGGAACATTCAGTACTTC. Its translation is CASRGGGRNIQYF.

The genes are TRBV27 and TRBJ2-4, with TRBD1 identical over 7 bases. The CDR3 has 14 amino acids. V shed 6 bases, J shed 8 bases, and the junction held 10 bases outside the gene matches. Germline assignment: CDR1 MNHEY and CDR2 SMNVEV (reference sequence). CDR3 sequence: CASSPATGFYIQYF. CDR3 bases: TGTGCCAGCAGCCCTGCGACAGGGTTTTACATTCAGTACTTC.

This clonotype was detected a few times. The chain joins TRBV4-2 to TRBJ1-2; no reliable D call. CDR3 length equals 19 residues. Trimming took off 0 bases at V and 0 bases at J, with 20 bases between the two ends. The V gene's germline CDR1 is LGHNA and CDR2 YNFKEQ. The CDR3 DNA sequence: TGTGCCAGCAGCCAAGAAGATGAGGGTACAACCAACTCTAACTATGGCTACACCTTC. This codes for CASSQEDEGTTNSNYGYTF.

The count of this clonotype is one. V is TRBV11-2 and J is TRBJ2-3, with TRBD2 matching over 8 bases. The CDR3 is 16 amino acids. V was pared by 1 base and J by 2 bases, with 5 bases of the junction left unmatched. Germline V lookup: CDR1 SGHAT, CDR2 FQNNGV. CDR3 in DNA: TGTGCCAGCAGCTTAGGGTTCGGGGGGGTCACAGATACGCAGTATTTT. Translation: CASSLGFGGVTDTQYF.

This clonotype was seen more than once but under ten times. The chain carries TRBV6-5 and TRBJ2-7; 8 nucleotides line up with TRBD1. The V gene's germline CDR1 is MNHEY and CDR2 SVGAGI. The J segment lost 2 bases and the V segment lost 6 bases, leaving 9 bases of the junction unmatched. The CDR3 has 15 residues. The CDR3 region has the DNA TGTGCCAGCAGCGGACGGACAGGGAGGACCTACGAGCAGTACTTC. It specifies CASSGRTGRTYEQYF.

The chain has TRBV5-1 and TRBJ1-1; D gene ambiguous. Germline V gene lookup returns CDR1 SGHRS and CDR2 YFSETQ. CDR3 length equals 15 residues. The V gene lost 0 bases and the J gene lost 9 bases, with 18 bases spanning the gap. In nucleotides, the CDR3 is TGCGCCAGCAGCTTGGCCGGATTGGCCCGATGGCAAGCTTTCTTT. This codes for CASSLAGLARWQAFF.

DNA for the CDR3: TGTGCCAGCATGGGGACTAGCGGGGGGTTGAAGACCCAGTACTTC. As protein: CASMGTSGGLKTQYF. The V gene is TRBV2, the J gene TRBJ2-5, with 15 bases matching TRBD2. The CDR3 totals 15 residues. V lost 7 bases, J lost 6 bases, and 6 bases stayed unmatched. Germline CDR1 is SNHLY and CDR2 is FYNNEI.

This chain connects TRBV20-1 to TRBJ2-5; the match to TRBD2 covers 7 bases. V lost 1 base and J lost 5; bases outside the gene matches: 4. CDR1 and CDR2 (germline): DFQATT, SNEGSKA (reference sequence). CDR3 length: 13 amino acids. The CDR3 protein is CSARGLAWETQYF. In DNA, the CDR3 is TGCAGTGCTAGAGGACTAGCTTGGGAGACCCAGTACTTC.

This clonotype was detected a few times. The chain joins TRBV29-1 to TRBJ2-3; TRBD2 aligns across 14 bases. The V gene end was trimmed by 4 bases and the J gene end by 4 bases; junction bases not matched to a gene: 4. The germline CDR1 and CDR2 sequences are SQVTM and ANQGSEA. The CDR3 contains 15 residues. CDR3 DNA sequence: TGCAGCGTTGGACTAGCGGGGGGGCGTTCAGATACGCAGTATTTT. Its protein product is CSVGLAGGRSDTQYF.

The CDR3 sequence is CASLQGFEQYF. The CDR3 bases are TGTGCCAGTCTACAGGGGTTCGAGCAGTACTTC. V is TRBV6-2 or TRBV6-3 and J is TRBJ2-7; 7 nucleotides agree with TRBD1. The V segment lost 9 bases and the J segment 6 bases; nucleotides outside the gene matches: 5. There are 11 residues in the CDR3. Germline V gene data show CDR1 as MNHEY and CDR2 as SVGEGT.

The rearrangement joins TRBV10-3 to TRBJ2-3; 11 bases match TRBD2. CDR3 length: 16 residues. Germline values: CDR1 ENHRY, CDR2 SYGVKD. The V and J ends lost 4 bases and 2 bases, in that order; junction bases with no gene match: 5. The CDR3 sequence is CAISAPSGGPTDTQYF. The CDR3, as DNA: TGTGCCATCAGTGCCCCTAGCGGGGGGCCCACAGATACGCAGTATTTT.

The chain carries TRBV6-2 or TRBV6-3 and TRBJ2-5; D tentatively fits TRBD1 or TRBD2 (6 bases each). Matching the DNA end better, TRBJ2-7 makes the J call doubtful. There are 15 residues in the CDR3. Germline loops: CDR1 MNHEY, CDR2 SVGEGT. CDR3 loop: CASNIRGGPANEQYF. For the CDR3, the DNA is TGTGCCAGCAACATACGAGGGGGGCCCGCCAACGAGCAGTACTTC.

The V gene is TRBV12-3 or TRBV12-4, the J gene TRBJ2-4; no reliable D call. This CDR3 has 16 residues. Trimming removed 2 bases from V and 3 bases from J, with 14 bases in between. The CDR3 DNA reads TGTGCCAGCAGTTTATCACAGATTTCAGTCAAAAACATTCAGTACTTC. Amino acids: CASSLSQISVKNIQYF.

This clonotype has just a few counts. V and J are TRBV5-1 and TRBJ2-1; D is possibly TRBD1 (6 bases). The CDR3 spans 14 residues. The V end lost 1 base, the J end lost 4 bases, and 9 bases lay between the germline ends. Germline CDR1 is SGHRS and CDR2 is YFSETQ. The CDR3 protein is CASSLNRVYNEQFF. The CDR3 nucleotides are TGCGCCAGCAGCTTGAACAGGGTATACAATGAGCAGTTCTTC. Complete variable domain (other parts from reference TRBV5-1 and TRBJ2-1): KAGVTQTPRYLIKTRGQQVTLSCSPISGHRSVSWYQQTPGQGLQFLFEYFSETQRNKGNFPGRFSGRQFSNSRSEMNVSTLELGDSALYLCASSLNRVYNEQFFGPGTRLTVL.

This chain joins TRBV28 and TRBJ2-7, with 9 bases aligning to TRBD1. V trimming: 6 bases; J trimming: 10 bases; junction bases outside the gene matches: 7. The length of the CDR3 is 12 residues. Looked up from germline, CDR1 is MDHEN and CDR2 is SYDVKM. This chain's CDR3 is CASRGTGNAQYF. CDR3 DNA: TGTGCCAGCAGGGGGACAGGGAATGCCCAGTACTTC.

The chain employs TRBV7-2 and TRBJ1-6; 8 bases match TRBD1. From germline, CDR1 is SGHTA and CDR2 FQGNSA. Unmatched junction bases numbered 4, after V lost 3 bases and J lost 6 bases. This CDR3 spans 15 amino acids. CDR3 in amino acids: CASSLTRGRNSPLHF. The CDR3 bases are TGTGCCAGCAGCTTGACCAGGGGGCGTAATTCACCCCTCCACTTT.

This sequence joins TRBV15 and TRBJ1-2; D is unresolved. Trimming took off 4 bases at V and 3 bases at J, with 18 bases between the two ends. The CDR3 spans 16 residues. Germline CDR1 is LNHNV and CDR2 is YYDKDF (reference sequence). DNA for the CDR3: TGTGCCACCAGCAAAGAGCTAACACGGGCGGACTATGGCTACACCTTC. It codes for CATSKELTRADYGYTF.

This sequence joins TRBV7-2 and TRBJ1-4; D uncertain. This CDR3 contains 18 residues. The germline gives CDR1 SGHTA, CDR2 FQGNSA. Trimming removed 4 bases at V and 1 base at J, with 19 bases between. The CDR3: CASSSDYGGLLTNEKLFF. The CDR3 DNA is TGTGCCAGCAGCTCAGACTATGGAGGATTGCTAACTAATGAAAAACTGTTTTTT.

This chain joins TRBV7-2 and TRBJ2-4; D is perhaps TRBD1 or TRBD2 (7 bases each). The DNA end is more similar to TRBJ2-7, so the J call may be wrong. CDR1 is SGHTA, CDR2 FQGNSA, per germline. The CDR3 runs 16 residues. CDR3 nucleotides: TGTGCCAGCAGCTTAGGGGGGGGACAGCGGATCTACGAGCAGTACTTC. Encoded protein: CASSLGGGQRIYEQYF.

This clonotype was counted between two and nine times. One end of the junction does not line up with germline, which may come from a read error. Here the CDR3 reads CAISRQGAAKNIQYF. The CDR3 DNA reads TGCGCCATCAGTAGACAGGGGGCGGCCAAAAACATTCAGTACTTC. The rearrangement uses TRBV10-3 and TRBJ2-4, with 10 bases that match TRBD1. The CDR3 spans 15 residues. Germline values: CDR1 ENHRY, CDR2 SYGVKD.

V and J are TRBV11-2 and TRBJ1-1, with D possibly TRBD1 on 5 matching bases. The CDR3 extends over 16 amino acids. Germline lookup yields CDR1 SGHAT and CDR2 FQNNGV. V lost 4 bases and J lost 4, with 19 bases in between. The CDR3 nucleotides are TGTGCCAGCAGCTCCTATCCCCAGGGTAGATTCACTGAAGCTTTCTTT. This sequence encodes CASSSYPQGRFTEAFF.